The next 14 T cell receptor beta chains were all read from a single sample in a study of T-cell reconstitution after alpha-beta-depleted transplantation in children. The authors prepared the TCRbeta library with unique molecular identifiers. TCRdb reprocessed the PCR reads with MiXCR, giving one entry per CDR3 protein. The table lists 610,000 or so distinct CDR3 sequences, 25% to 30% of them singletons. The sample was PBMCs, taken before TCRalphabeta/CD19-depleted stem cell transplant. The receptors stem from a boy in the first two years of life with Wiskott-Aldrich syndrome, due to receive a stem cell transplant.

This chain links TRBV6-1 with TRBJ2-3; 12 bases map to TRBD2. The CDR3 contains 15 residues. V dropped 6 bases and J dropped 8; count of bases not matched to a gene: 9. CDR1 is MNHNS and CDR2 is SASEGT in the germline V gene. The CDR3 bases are TGTGCCAGCAGCCCTCAGACTAGCGGGAGTAGTACGCAGTATTTT. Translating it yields CASSPQTSGSSTQYF.

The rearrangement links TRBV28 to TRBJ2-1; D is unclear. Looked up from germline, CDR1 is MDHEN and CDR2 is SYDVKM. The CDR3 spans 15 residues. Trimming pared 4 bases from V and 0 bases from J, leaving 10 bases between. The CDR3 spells CASSWVDSSYNEQFF. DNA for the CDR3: TGTGCCAGCAGTTGGGTTGATAGCTCCTACAATGAGCAGTTCTTC.

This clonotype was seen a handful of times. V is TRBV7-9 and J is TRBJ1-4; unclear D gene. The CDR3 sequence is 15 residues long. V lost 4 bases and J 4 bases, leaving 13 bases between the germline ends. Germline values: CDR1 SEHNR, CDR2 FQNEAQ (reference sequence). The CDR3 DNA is TGTGCCAGCAGCTCCGGACTGACCCTTAATGAAAAACTGTTTTTT. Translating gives CASSSGLTLNEKLFF.

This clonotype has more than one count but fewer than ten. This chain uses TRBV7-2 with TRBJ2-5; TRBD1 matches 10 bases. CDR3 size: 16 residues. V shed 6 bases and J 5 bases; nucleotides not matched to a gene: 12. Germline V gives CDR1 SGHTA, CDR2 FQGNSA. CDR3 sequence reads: CASRPEPGQGLETQYF. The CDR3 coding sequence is TGTGCCAGCAGGCCTGAACCGGGACAGGGGCTGGAGACCCAGTACTTC.

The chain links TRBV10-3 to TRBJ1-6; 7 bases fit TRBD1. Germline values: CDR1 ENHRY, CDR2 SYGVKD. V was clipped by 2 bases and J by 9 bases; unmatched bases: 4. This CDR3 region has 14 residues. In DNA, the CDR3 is TGTGCCATCAGTGAGGACAGGGTCAGTTCACCCCTCCACTTT. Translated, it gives CAISEDRVSSPLHF.

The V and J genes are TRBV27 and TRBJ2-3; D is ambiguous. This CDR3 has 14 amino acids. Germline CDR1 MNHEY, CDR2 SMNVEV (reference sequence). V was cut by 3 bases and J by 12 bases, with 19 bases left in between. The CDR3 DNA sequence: TGTGCCAGCAGTTTTGTGTCCGCCCTAAACAACCAGTATTTT. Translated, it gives CASSFVSALNNQYF.

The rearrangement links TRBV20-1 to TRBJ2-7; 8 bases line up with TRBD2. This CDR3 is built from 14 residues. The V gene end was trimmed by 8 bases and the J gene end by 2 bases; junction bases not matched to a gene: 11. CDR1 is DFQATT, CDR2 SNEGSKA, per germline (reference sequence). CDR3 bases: TGCAGTCGACTCCTAGCGGGTTTACCCTACGAGCAGTACTTC. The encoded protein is CSRLLAGLPYEQYF.

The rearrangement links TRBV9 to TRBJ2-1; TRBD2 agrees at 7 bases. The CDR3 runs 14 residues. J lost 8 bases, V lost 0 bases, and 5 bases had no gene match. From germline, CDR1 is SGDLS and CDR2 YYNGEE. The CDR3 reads CASSVVTSVDEQFF. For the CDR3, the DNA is TGTGCCAGCAGCGTAGTCACTAGCGTGGATGAGCAGTTCTTC.

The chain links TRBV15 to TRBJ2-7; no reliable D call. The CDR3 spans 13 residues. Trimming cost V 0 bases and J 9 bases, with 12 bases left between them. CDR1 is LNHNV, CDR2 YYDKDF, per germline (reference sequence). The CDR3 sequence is CATSRDQVTGQYF. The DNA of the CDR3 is TGTGCCACCAGCAGAGATCAGGTTACGGGGCAGTACTTC.

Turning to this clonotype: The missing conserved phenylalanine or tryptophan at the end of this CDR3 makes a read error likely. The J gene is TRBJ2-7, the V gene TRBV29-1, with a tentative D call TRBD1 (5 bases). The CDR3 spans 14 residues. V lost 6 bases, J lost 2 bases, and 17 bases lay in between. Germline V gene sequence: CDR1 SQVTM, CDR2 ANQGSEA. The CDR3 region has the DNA TGCAGCGTGGCCACAGGCCCGCTGACCTACGAGCAGTACTTG. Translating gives CSVATGPLTYEQYL.

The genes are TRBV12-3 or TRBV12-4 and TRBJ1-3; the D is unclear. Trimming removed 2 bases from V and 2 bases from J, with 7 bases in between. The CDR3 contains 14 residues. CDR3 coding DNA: TGTGCCAGCAGTTTACGGATCCCTGGAAACACCATATATTTT. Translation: CASSLRIPGNTIYF.

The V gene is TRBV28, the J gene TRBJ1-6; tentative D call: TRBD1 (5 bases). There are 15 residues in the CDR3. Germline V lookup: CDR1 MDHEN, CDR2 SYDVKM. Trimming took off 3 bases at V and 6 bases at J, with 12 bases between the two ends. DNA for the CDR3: TGTGCCAGCAGTTTTCCTGCAGGGAGTAATTCACCCCTCCACTTT. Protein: CASSFPAGSNSPLHF.

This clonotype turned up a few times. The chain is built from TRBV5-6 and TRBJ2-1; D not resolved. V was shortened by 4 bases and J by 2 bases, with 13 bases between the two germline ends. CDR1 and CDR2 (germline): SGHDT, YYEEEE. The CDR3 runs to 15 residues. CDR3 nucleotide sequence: TGTGCCAGCAGCGCCCTCTTAACTGCCTACAATGAGCAGTTCTTC. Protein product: CASSALLTAYNEQFF.

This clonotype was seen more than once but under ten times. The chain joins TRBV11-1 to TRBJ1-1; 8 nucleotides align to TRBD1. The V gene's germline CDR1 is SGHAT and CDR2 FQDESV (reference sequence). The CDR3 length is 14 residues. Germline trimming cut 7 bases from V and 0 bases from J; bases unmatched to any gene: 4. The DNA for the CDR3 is TGTGCCAGCACCCAGACAGGGGTGAACACTGAAGCTTTCTTT. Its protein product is CASTQTGVNTEAFF.